The rows below give T cell receptor beta chains drawn from one sample of a study of blood T cells in healthy people across ages. Using its own MiXCR run on the 5' RACE reads, TCRdb lists one record per CDR3 protein. The table includes some 550,000 distinct CDR3 sequences, 47% detected once. The sample consisted of blood. These receptor sequences come from a man older than 75 in good health. CDR3s include the opening cysteine and the closing phenylalanine or tryptophan. D genes are given only for firm matches. Clone size is not always given. Where it is, it says once, few, many or a class for expanded clones.

v_call: TRBV3-1; d_call: .; clone_size: once; j_call: TRBJ1-1; cdr3_nt: TGTGCCAGCAGTCTCCTCGGGGGCGCCAGGGACACTGAAGCTTTCTTT; cdr3_aa: CASSLLGGARDTEAFF
v_call: TRBV7-3; d_call: TRBD2; clone_size: .; j_call: TRBJ2-6; cdr3_nt: TGTGCCAGCAGCCGACTAGCGGGGGCTGGGGCCAACGTCCTGACTTTC; cdr3_aa: CASSRLAGAGANVLTF
v_call: TRBV29-1; d_call: .; clone_size: few; j_call: TRBJ1-1; cdr3_nt: TGCAGCGCGGGGGACACTGAAGCTTTCTTT; cdr3_aa: CSAGDTEAFF
v_call: TRBV3-1; d_call: .; clone_size: .; j_call: TRBJ2-7; cdr3_nt: TGTGCCAGCAGCCCTGCTGTGGGCGAGCAGTACTTC; cdr3_aa: CASSPAVGEQYF
v_call: TRBV20-1; d_call: .; clone_size: .; j_call: TRBJ1-5; cdr3_nt: TGCAGTGCTAGAGAGGGCCGGGGAGGGGGTCAGCCCCAGCATTTT; cdr3_aa: CSAREGRGGGQPQHF
v_call: TRBV7-2; d_call: .; clone_size: .; j_call: TRBJ1-3; cdr3_nt: TGTGCCAGCAGCAGCACAGGGACGGGAAACACCATATATTTT; cdr3_aa: CASSSTGTGNTIYF
v_call: TRBV27; d_call: .; clone_size: few; j_call: TRBJ2-7; cdr3_nt: TGTGCCAGCAGTTTATTCCCCAGGCCTTCGGGCGAGCAGTACTTC; cdr3_aa: CASSLFPRPSGEQYF
v_call: TRBV7-6; d_call: .; clone_size: .; j_call: TRBJ2-5; cdr3_nt: TGTGCCAGCAGTTCCACGGGGACCCCTAGAAGAGAGACCCAGTACTTC; cdr3_aa: CASSSTGTPRRETQYF
v_call: TRBV6-6; d_call: TRBD1; clone_size: once; j_call: TRBJ2-1; cdr3_nt: TGTGCCAGCAGTTACCGACCGGGACAGCAAGAGACCCAGTTCTTC; cdr3_aa: CASSYRPGQQETQFF
v_call: TRBV27; d_call: .; clone_size: few; j_call: TRBJ1-5; cdr3_nt: TGTGCCAGCAGGACAGCTGGGGGTCAGCCCCAGCATTTT; cdr3_aa: CASRTAGGQPQHF
v_call: TRBV20-1; d_call: TRBD2; clone_size: few; j_call: TRBJ2-7; cdr3_nt: TGCAGTGCCACCTCTAGCGGGAGGGCCCTCACATACGAGCAGTACTTC; cdr3_aa: CSATSSGRALTYEQYF
v_call: TRBV4-1; d_call: TRBD1; clone_size: .; j_call: TRBJ2-2; cdr3_nt: TGCGCCAGCAGCCGAAACGACAGGGGTATCACCGGGGAGCTGTTTTTT; cdr3_aa: CASSRNDRGITGELFF
v_call: TRBV11-2; d_call: TRBD2; clone_size: .; j_call: TRBJ2-1; cdr3_nt: TGTGCCAGCAGCTTAGGCGGGGGGTCCTTCGGCGAGCAGTTCTTC; cdr3_aa: CASSLGGGSFGEQFF